This T cell receptor beta chain is from a study of beta chain features in type 1 diabetes. This clone was seen a few times. The antigen is not known. Other DNA sequences in the sample encode the same CDR3. Expressed TCRB transcripts were sequenced after all isolated RNA was converted to cDNA. Assay used: immunoSEQ multiplex PCR; TCRdb lists only in-frame clones, some missing. Seen here are roughly 500,000 clones, approximately 30% observed once, and the top ten hold around 0.065%. Trimming pared 0 bases from V and 3 bases from J, leaving 1 base between. Germline lookup yields CDR1 ENHRY and CDR2 SYGVKD. This CDR3 spans 12 amino acids. Findings and caveats of the study: There were fewer insertions and more deletions at the VDJ junctions of type 1 diabetes patients.

This chain joins TRBV10-3 and TRBJ2-3; no firm D call. The sequence was obtained from a young man in good health. The source material was naive CD4+ T cells from blood. CDR3: CAISESTDTQYF. CDR3 coding DNA: TGTGCCATCAGTGAGTCGACAGATACGCAGTATTTT.